This TCR beta chain was recorded in a study of early T cells in non-severe SARS-CoV-2 infection. Trimming pared 5 bases from V and 0 bases from J, leaving 13 bases between. The CDR3 runs to 15 residues. TCRdb fed the 5' RACE reads into MiXCR, producing one record per CDR3 protein. Found here are approximately 66,000 distinct CDR3 sequences, over 10% of them singletons; the top ten hold roughly 5%. The rearrangement links TRBV12-3 or TRBV12-4 to TRBJ1-1; possible D gene TRBD1, 5 bases. Material: whole blood. This sequence originates from an adult who was a healthcare worker with PCR-confirmed SARS-CoV-2 infection or an uninfected control (not recorded which). The CDR3 here is CASSPPGTVNTEAFF. The CDR3 nucleotides read TGTGCCAGCAGTCCCCCCGGGACGGTGAACACTGAAGCTTTCTTT.